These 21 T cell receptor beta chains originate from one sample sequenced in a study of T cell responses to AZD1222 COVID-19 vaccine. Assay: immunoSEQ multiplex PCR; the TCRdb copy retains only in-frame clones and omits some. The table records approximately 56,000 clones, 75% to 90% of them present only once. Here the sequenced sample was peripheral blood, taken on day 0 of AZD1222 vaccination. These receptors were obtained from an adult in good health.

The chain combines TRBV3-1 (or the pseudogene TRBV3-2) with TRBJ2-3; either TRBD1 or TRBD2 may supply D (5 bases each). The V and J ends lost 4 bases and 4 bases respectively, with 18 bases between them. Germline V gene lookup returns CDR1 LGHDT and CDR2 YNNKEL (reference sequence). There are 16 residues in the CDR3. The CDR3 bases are TGTGCCAGCAGCCTAAAGTTCGAGGGGAGCGCAGATACGCAGTATTTT. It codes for CASSLKFEGSADTQYF.

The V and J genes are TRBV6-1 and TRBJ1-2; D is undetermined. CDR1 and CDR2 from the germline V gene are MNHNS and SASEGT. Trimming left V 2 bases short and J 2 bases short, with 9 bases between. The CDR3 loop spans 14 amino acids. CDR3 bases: TGTGCCAGCAGTGAAATAGCAGGAAACTATGGCTACACCTTC. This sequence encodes CASSEIAGNYGYTF.

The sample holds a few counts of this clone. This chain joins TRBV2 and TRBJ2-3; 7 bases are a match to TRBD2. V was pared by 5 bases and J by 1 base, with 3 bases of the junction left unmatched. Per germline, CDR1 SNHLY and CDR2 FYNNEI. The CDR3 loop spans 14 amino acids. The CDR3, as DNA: TGTGCCAGCAGTAGCGGGGTGGGCACAGATACGCAGTATTTT. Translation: CASSSGVGTDTQYF. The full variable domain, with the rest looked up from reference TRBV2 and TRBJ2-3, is EPEVTQTPSHQVTQMGQEVILRCVPISNHLYFYWYRQILGQKVEFLVSFYNNEISEKSEIFDDQFSVERPDGSNFTLKIRSTKLEDSAMYFCASSSGVGTDTQYFGPGTRLTVL.

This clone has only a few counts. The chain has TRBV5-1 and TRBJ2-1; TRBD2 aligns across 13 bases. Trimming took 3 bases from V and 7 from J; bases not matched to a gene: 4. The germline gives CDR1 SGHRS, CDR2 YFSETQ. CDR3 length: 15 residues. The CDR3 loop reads CASSWTSGGTNEQFF. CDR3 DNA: TGCGCCAGCAGCTGGACTAGCGGGGGCACTAATGAGCAGTTCTTC.

As DNA, the CDR3 is TGTGCCAGCAGCAAGGGCGGGTCGGATGCGTTGTTTCCCCAGCATTTT. Protein sequence: CASSKGGSDALFPQHF. The chain uses TRBV21-1 and TRBJ1-5. TRBV21-1 is classified as a pseudogene. This CDR3 has 16 amino acids.

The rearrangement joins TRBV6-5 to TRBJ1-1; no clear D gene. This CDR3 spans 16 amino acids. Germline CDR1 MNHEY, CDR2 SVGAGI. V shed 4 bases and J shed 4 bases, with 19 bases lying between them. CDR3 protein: CASSSPGLAVSTEAFF. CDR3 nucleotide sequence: TGTGCCAGCAGTTCCCCTGGACTAGCCGTTTCCACTGAAGCTTTCTTT.

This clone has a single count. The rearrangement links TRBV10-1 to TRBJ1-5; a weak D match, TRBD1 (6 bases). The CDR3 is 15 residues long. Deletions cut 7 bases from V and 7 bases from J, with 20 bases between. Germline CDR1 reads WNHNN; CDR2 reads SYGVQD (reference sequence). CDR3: CASNLWGAPAQPQHF. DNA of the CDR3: TGCGCCAGCAACCTTTGGGGGGCCCCTGCCCAGCCCCAGCATTTT.

This chain's CDR3 is CASSQNPGQGPSPLHF. The CDR3 nucleotides are TGTGCCAGCAGCCAAAATCCGGGACAGGGCCCTTCACCCCTCCACTTT. This rearrangement joins TRBV9 to TRBJ1-6, with 9 positions matching TRBD1. V lost 4 bases to trimming and J lost 9 bases; unmatched junction nucleotides: 11. This CDR3 is 16 amino acids long. CDR1 and CDR2 from the germline V gene are SGDLS and YYNGEE.

Here the CDR3 reads CASSDFLWHHQPQHF. The CDR3, as DNA: TGTGCCAGCAGCGATTTCCTCTGGCATCATCAGCCCCAGCATTTT. V usage is TRBV3-1 (or the pseudogene TRBV3-2) and J usage is TRBJ1-5; D is undetermined. This CDR3 is 15 amino acids long. V lost 5 bases and J lost 5, with 16 bases in between. In germline, CDR1 is LGHDT, CDR2 YNNKEL (reference sequence).

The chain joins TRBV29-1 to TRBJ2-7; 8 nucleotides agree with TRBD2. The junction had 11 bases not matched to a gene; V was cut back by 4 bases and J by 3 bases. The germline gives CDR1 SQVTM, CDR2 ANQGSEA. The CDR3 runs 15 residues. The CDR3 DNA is TGCAGCGTTGCGGGAGGGATAGGGACGATCTACGAGCAGTACTTC. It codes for CSVAGGIGTIYEQYF.

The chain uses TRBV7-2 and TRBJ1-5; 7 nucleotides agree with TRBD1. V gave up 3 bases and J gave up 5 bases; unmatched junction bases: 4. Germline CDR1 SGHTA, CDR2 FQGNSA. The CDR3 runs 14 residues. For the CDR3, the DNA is TGTGCCAGCAGCTTTGACAGGGCCTATCAGCCCCAGCATTTT. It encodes CASSFDRAYQPQHF.

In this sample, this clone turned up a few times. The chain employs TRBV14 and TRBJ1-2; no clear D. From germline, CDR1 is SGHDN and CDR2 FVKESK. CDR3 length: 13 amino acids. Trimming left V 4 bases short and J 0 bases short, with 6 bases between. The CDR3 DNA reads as TGTGCCAGCAGCCCCGGGACTAACTATGGCTACACCTTC. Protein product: CASSPGTNYGYTF.

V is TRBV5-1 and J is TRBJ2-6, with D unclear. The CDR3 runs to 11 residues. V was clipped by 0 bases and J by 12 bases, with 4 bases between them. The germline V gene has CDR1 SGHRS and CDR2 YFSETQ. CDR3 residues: CASSLGSVLTF. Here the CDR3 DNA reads TGCGCCAGCAGCTTGGGGTCCGTCCTGACTTTC.

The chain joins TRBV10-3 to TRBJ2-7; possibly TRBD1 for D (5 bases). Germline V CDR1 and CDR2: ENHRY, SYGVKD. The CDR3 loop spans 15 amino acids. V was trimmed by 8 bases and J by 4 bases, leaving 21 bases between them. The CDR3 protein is CAISSSQGSGYEQYF. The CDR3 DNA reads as TGTGCCATCTCTTCCTCGCAGGGATCAGGGTACGAGCAGTACTTC.

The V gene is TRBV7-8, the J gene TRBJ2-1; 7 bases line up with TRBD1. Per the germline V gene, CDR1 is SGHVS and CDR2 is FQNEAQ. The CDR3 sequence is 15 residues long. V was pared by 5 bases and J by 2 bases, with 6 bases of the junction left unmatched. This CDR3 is CASSRGQIPYNEQFF. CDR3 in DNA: TGTGCCAGCAGCCGGGGACAGATACCCTACAATGAGCAGTTCTTC.

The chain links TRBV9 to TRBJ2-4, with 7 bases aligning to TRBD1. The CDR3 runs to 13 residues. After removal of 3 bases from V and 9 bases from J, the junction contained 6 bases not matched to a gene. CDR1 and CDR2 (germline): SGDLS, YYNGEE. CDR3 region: CASSEGTVAIQYF. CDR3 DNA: TGTGCCAGCAGCGAGGGGACAGTCGCCATTCAGTACTTC.

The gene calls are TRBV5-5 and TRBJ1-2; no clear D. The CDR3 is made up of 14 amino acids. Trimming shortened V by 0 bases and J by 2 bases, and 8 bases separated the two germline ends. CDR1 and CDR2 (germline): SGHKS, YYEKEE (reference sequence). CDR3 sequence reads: CASSLVPGNYGYTF. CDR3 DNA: TGTGCCAGCAGCTTGGTCCCGGGGAACTATGGCTACACCTTC.

CDR3 loop: CSASPTKSDEDTQYF. CDR3 sequence (DNA): TGCAGTGCTAGTCCCACAAAAAGTGACGAGGATACGCAGTATTTT. The rearrangement uses TRBV20-1 and TRBJ2-3; no definite D call. CDR3 size: 15 residues. CDR1 DFQATT and CDR2 SNEGSKA come from the germline V gene (reference sequence). V was clipped by 3 bases and J by 6 bases, with 19 bases between them.

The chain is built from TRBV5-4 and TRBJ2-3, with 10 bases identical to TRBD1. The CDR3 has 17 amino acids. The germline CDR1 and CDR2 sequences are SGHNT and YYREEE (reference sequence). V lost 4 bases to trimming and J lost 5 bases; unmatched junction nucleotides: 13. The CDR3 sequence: CASSPRDRGGVRDTQYF. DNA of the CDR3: TGTGCCAGCAGCCCGAGGGACAGGGGAGGAGTGAGAGATACGCAGTATTTT. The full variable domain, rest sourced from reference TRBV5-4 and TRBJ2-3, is ETGVTQSPTHLIKTRGQQVTLRCSSQSGHNTVSWYQQALGQGPQFIFQYYREEENGRGNFPPRFSGLQFPNYSSELNVNALELDDSALYLCASSPRDRGGVRDTQYFGPGTRLTVL.

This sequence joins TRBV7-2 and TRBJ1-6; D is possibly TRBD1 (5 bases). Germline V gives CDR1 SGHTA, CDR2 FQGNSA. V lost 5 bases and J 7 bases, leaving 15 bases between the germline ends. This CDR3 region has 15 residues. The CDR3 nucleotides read TGTGCCAGCAGCGAAAGCCTGGGGACGAATTCACCCCTCCACTTT. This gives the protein CASSESLGTNSPLHF.

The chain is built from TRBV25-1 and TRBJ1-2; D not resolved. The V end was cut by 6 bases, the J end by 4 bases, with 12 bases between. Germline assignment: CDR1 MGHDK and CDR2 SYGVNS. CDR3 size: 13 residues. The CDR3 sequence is CASSHGAGYGYTF. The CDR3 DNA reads TGTGCCAGCAGCCACGGAGCAGGCTATGGCTACACCTTC.